The 14 T cell receptor beta chains below all came from one sample that was sequenced in a study of blood T cells in healthy people across ages. For the second PCR, which ran for about 6 to 11 cycles, a sample-barcoded 5' primer and a J-beta primer mix were used. MiXCR, run by TCRdb on the 5' RACE reads, gives a single entry per CDR3 protein. The sample has some 1.6 million distinct CDR3 sequences, around 36% seen once. Sequencing was done on a sample of blood. The receptor source for this set is a woman in her twenties or thirties in good health.

The chain links TRBV4-2 to TRBJ2-1; 9 bases match TRBD2. Unmatched junction bases numbered 7, after V lost 2 bases and J lost 8 bases. The CDR3 totals 15 residues. Germline V CDR1 and CDR2: LGHNA, YNFKEQ. CDR3 loop: CASSQLAGSLDEQFF. The CDR3 DNA sequence: TGTGCCAGCAGCCAACTAGCGGGGAGCTTGGATGAGCAGTTCTTC.

This clonotype was seen more than once but under ten times. V is TRBV7-8 and J is TRBJ2-7; D is unclear. The CDR3 is made up of 11 amino acids. Germline CDR1 reads SGHVS; CDR2 reads FQNEAQ. The V end was cut by 3 bases, the J end by 5 bases, with 5 bases between. CDR3 coding DNA: TGTGCCAGCAGCTTGCAGCACGAGCAGTACTTC. As protein: CASSLQHEQYF.

As concerns this clonotype: One end of the junction fails to match germline, which may point to a read error. The chain uses TRBV7-3 and TRBJ2-3; TRBD2 is a possible D gene (5 bases). Germline V CDR1 and CDR2: SGHTA, FQGTGA. The CDR3 is 14 amino acids. CDR3 loop: CAGSLGGFTDTQYF. The CDR3 region has the DNA TGTGCCGGCAGCTTAGGAGGCTTCACAGATACGCAGTATTTT. The complete variable domain, with remaining parts taken from reference TRBV7-3 and TRBJ2-3, reads GAGVSQTPSNKVTEKGKYVELRCDPISGHTALYWYRQSLGQGPEFLIYFQGTGAADDSGLPNDRFFAVRPEGSVSTLKIQRTERGDSAVYLCAGSLGGFTDTQYFGPGTRLTVL.

This CDR3 is CSASPLVRGPDTQYF. CDR3 DNA sequence: TGCAGTGCTAGCCCGCTAGTGAGGGGGCCAGATACGCAGTATTTT. This chain connects TRBV20-1 to TRBJ2-3, with 7 nucleotides matching TRBD1. The CDR3 runs to 15 residues. J lost 4 bases, V lost 3 bases, and 10 bases had no gene match. Germline assignment: CDR1 DFQATT and CDR2 SNEGSKA (reference sequence).

The rearrangement joins TRBV7-3 to TRBJ2-3; 9 bases are shared with TRBD2. Germline CDR1 is SGHTA and CDR2 is FQGTGA. J lost 5 bases, V lost 2 bases, and 14 bases had no gene match. The CDR3 has 18 amino acids. The CDR3 here is CASSLVGNAGGRRDTQYF. The CDR3 nucleotides read TGTGCCAGCAGCTTAGTTGGGAACGCGGGAGGGCGGAGAGATACGCAGTATTTT.

This clonotype showed up just a few times. The chain has TRBV6-1 and TRBJ1-6; D might be TRBD1 (5 bases). Trimming removed 2 bases from V and 10 bases from J, with 9 bases in between. This CDR3 region has 13 residues. Germline loops: CDR1 MNHNS, CDR2 SASEGT. The CDR3, as DNA: TGTGCCAGCAGTGAAACGGGACGCTCACCCCTCCACTTT. It encodes CASSETGRSPLHF.

In the case of this clonotype: This may come from a read error, since a much larger clone is one base off. The rearrangement uses TRBV20-1 and TRBJ2-7; D is perhaps TRBD2 (6 bases). Germline loops: CDR1 DFQATT, CDR2 SNEGSKA (reference sequence). The CDR3 has 15 residues. In DNA form, the CDR3 reads TGCAGTGCTAGAGACGGAGGGACGGCACCCTACGGGCAGTACTTC. The encoded protein is CSARDGGTAPYGQYF.

J is TRBJ1-2 and V is TRBV3-1; no definite D call. Germline CDR1 and CDR2: LGHDT and YNNKEL (reference sequence). Between the trimmed V and J ends, which lost 1 base and 8 bases, there was a span of 8 bases. The CDR3 sequence is 12 residues long. Written as DNA, the CDR3 is TGTGCCAGCAGCCAAGTAAAGGGCGGCTACACCTTC. Protein product: CASSQVKGGYTF.

This clonotype appeared once. The genes are TRBV3-1 and TRBJ2-7; D is possibly TRBD1 or TRBD2 (5 bases each). The CDR3 has 15 residues. Trimming shortened V by 0 bases and J by 0 bases, and 9 bases separated the two germline ends. Germline values: CDR1 LGHDT, CDR2 YNNKEL (reference sequence). CDR3 in amino acids: CASSQDGTHSYEQYF. The CDR3 DNA follows: TGTGCCAGCAGCCAAGATGGGACCCACTCCTACGAGCAGTACTTC.

CDR3 sequence reads: CSVAGMAGGLGGYTF. CDR3 DNA sequence: TGCAGCGTTGCCGGAATGGCAGGGGGCCTAGGAGGCTACACCTTC. The genes are TRBV29-1 and TRBJ1-2, with 8 nucleotides matching TRBD1. The CDR3 is 15 amino acids. V was clipped by 4 bases and J by 8 bases; unmatched bases: 15. CDR1 is SQVTM, CDR2 ANQGSEA, per germline.

This clonotype was seen ten or more times. The rearrangement uses TRBV29-1 and TRBJ2-7, with TRBD2 as a possible D gene (6 bases). With 6 bases removed from V and 3 bases from J, the gap between germline ends came to 18 bases. Germline loops: CDR1 SQVTM, CDR2 ANQGSEA. This CDR3 spans 14 amino acids. The CDR3, as DNA: TGCAGCGTCCTCGGGGGTGATTTGGTCTACGAGCAGTACTTC. Translated: CSVLGGDLVYEQYF.

This clonotype was detected a few times. The V call is TRBV12-3 or TRBV12-4, the J call TRBJ2-3; TRBD2 matches 7 bases. The ends lost 4 bases at V and 1 base at J; junction bases unmatched: 5. This CDR3 has 15 residues. The CDR3 DNA follows: TGTGCCAGCAGTTCCCCAGCGGGGCGCACAGATACGCAGTATTTT. Amino acids: CASSSPAGRTDTQYF.

This clonotype was seen once. The chain recombines TRBV5-5 with TRBJ2-5, with a tentative D call TRBD2 (6 bases). The germline V gene has CDR1 SGHKS and CDR2 YYEKEE (reference sequence). This CDR3 contains 17 residues. The V gene lost 3 bases and the J gene lost 2 bases, with 20 bases spanning the gap. This chain's CDR3 is CASSYAGSLIRQETQYF. CDR3 coding DNA: TGTGCCAGCAGCTATGCGGGGAGCCTTATACGACAAGAGACCCAGTACTTC.

V usage is TRBV14 and J usage is TRBJ2-1; 9 bases line up with TRBD2. V dropped 4 bases and J dropped 7; count of bases not matched to a gene: 8. The CDR3 consists of 15 residues. Germline V gene sequence: CDR1 SGHDN, CDR2 FVKESK. CDR3 residues: CASSLASGIFNEQFF. Here the CDR3 DNA reads TGTGCCAGCAGCCTCGCTAGCGGGATTTTTAATGAGCAGTTCTTC.